This TCR beta chain derives from a study of cytomegalovirus exposure and HLA in healthy donors. Findings of the study overall: Presence/absence results assume similar sequencing depth per donor, which may not hold.

The primer mix had 60 Vbeta and 13 Jbeta primers. Using immunoSEQ multiplex PCR, the repertoire was profiled, and TCRdb retains in-frame clones only, with some absent. Altogether 130,000 or so clones are present, over 65% being singletons, with the ten largest covering under 1.5%. Of note for this clone: Its specificity is unknown.

What was sequenced was PBMCs. This clonotype was sampled from a man between 45 and 60 years old in good health and CMV-seronegative.

CDR3 loop: CASSHTPGQQETQYF. The CDR3 nucleotides are TGTGCCAGCAGCCATACCCCGGGACAGCAAGAGACCCAGTACTTC. This chain joins TRBV5-5 and TRBJ2-5, with 7 bases identical to TRBD1. CDR3 length: 15 residues. Germline V gives CDR1 SGHKS, CDR2 YYEKEE (reference sequence). V was clipped by 4 bases and J by 2 bases; unmatched bases: 8.